One T cell receptor beta chain is described in this entry. Its antigen is still unknown. This specimen belongs to a study of cytomegalovirus exposure and HLA in healthy donors. The PCR employed 60 Vbeta primers together with 13 Jbeta primers. Method: immunoSEQ multiplex PCR; TCRdb's copy keeps in-frame clones and lacks some. The sample yields about 160,000 clones, 60% to 80% seen once. Study observations and caveats: A likely sequencing artifact accounted for one observed cluster of highly shared sequence variants. Testing in vitro showed a few CMV-associated chains specific for CMV antigens. Near-uniform donor sequencing depth was presumed by presence/absence analyses.

CDR1 and CDR2 (germline): LGHNA, YNFKEQ. The CDR3 totals 16 residues. Trimming stripped 0 bases from V and 3 bases from J, with 15 bases between. Sequencing was performed on PBMCs. The chain employs TRBV4-2 and TRBJ2-7; D is uncertain. The source is a man aged 50 or older in good health and CMV-seropositive. CDR3 DNA: TGTGCCAGCAGCCAAGACGCGTACTCTACCCACTACGAGCAGTACTTC. This sequence encodes CASSQDAYSTHYEQYF.